This T cell receptor (beta chain) derives from a study of control samples from healthy donors and cancer patients (dated by TCRdb to the early 2020s). Libraries were constructed by the immunoSEQ multiplex PCR assay. The table comes from immuneACCESS by way of TCRdb, which keeps in-frame sequences with V and J called. Part of the clones is missing from these tables; in studies checked, under half for an unresolved V gene and the rest for unknown reasons. The sample table records 100,000 to 150,000 clones; less than 95% of these occur just once. Roughly 8.6% of the sample is in the top ten clones. CDR1 and CDR2 were assigned from the germline V gene (reference sequence) as GTSNPN and SVGIG. The junction carries 14 bases between V and J, which are trimmed by 0 bases and 6 bases respectively. The CDR3 runs 14 residues from the cysteine to the phenylalanine. Only CDR3 DNA is held: 42 bases, read in frame from base 1.

This clone was recorded once. No cognate antigen has been identified for it. No base quality information exists; no much larger clone differs at one position. The chain employs TRBV30 and TRBJ1-2; matching of 6 bases hints at TRBD1 as the D gene. The sequenced sample was blood. The sequence came from a young man in good health. The nucleotide sequence reads as follows: TGTGCCTGGAGTGTAGGGGGGGCAGGTAATGGCTACACCTTC. Translated, it gives CAWSVGGAGNGYTF.